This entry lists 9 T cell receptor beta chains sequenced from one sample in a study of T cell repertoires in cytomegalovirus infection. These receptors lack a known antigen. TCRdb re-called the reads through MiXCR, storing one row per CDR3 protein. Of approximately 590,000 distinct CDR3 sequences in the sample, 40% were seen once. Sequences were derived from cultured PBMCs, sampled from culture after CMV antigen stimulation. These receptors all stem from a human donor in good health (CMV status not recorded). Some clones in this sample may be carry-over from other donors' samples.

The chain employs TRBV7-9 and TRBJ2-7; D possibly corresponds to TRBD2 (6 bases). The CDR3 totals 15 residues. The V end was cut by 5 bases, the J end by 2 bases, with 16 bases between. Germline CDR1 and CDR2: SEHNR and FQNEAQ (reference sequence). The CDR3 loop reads CASSGAGTSTYEQYF. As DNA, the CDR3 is TGTGCCAGCAGCGGGGCCGGGACTTCGACCTACGAGCAGTACTTC.

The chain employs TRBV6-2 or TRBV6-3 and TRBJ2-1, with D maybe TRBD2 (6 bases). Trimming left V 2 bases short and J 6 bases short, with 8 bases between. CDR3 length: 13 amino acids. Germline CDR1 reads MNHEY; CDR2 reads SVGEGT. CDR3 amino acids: CASSYAGSNEQFF. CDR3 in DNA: TGTGCCAGCAGTTACGCCGGGAGCAATGAGCAGTTCTTC.

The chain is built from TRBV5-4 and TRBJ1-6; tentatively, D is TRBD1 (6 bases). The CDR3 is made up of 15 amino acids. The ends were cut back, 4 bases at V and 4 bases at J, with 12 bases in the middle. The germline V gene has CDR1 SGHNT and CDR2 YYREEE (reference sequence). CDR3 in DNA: TGTGCCAGCAGCCTACAGGGACTATATAATTCACCCCTCCACTTT. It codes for CASSLQGLYNSPLHF.

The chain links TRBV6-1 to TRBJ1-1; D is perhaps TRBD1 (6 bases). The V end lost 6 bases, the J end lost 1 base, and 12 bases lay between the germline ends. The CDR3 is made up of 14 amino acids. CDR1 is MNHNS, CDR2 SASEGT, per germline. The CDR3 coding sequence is TGTGCCAGCAGATTAGACAGGACGAACACTGAAGCTTTCTTT. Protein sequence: CASRLDRTNTEAFF.

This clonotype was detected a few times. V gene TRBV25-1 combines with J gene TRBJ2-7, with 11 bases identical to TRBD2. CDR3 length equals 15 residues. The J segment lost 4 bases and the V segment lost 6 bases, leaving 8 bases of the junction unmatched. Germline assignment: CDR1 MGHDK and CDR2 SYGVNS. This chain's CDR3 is CASRPTSGRLYEQYF. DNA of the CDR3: TGTGCCAGCAGGCCTACTAGCGGGAGATTATACGAGCAGTACTTC.

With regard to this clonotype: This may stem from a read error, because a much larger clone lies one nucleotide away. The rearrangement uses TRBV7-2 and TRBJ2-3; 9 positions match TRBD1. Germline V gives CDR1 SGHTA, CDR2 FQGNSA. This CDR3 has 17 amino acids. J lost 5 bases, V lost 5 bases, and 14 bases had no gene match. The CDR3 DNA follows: TGTGCCAGCAGCCCTACCCCCCGGACAGGGGCCCGAGATACGCAGTATTTT. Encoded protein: CASSPTPRTGARDTQYF.

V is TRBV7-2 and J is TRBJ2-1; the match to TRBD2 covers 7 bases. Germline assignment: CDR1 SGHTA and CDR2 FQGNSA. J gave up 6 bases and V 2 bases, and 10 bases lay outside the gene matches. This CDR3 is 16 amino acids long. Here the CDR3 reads CASSLRWASGSNEQFF. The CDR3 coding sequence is TGTGCCAGCAGCTTAAGGTGGGCTAGCGGAAGCAATGAGCAGTTCTTC.

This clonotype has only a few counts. The CDR3 here is CASSPGGVVGYTF. As DNA, the CDR3 is TGTGCCAGCAGCCCCGGGGGGGTAGTGGGCTACACCTTC. V gene TRBV7-2 combines with J gene TRBJ1-2; D is possibly TRBD1 (5 bases). CDR1 is SGHTA, CDR2 FQGNSA, per germline. Trimming removed 5 bases at V and 8 bases at J, with 15 bases between. The CDR3 sequence is 13 residues long.

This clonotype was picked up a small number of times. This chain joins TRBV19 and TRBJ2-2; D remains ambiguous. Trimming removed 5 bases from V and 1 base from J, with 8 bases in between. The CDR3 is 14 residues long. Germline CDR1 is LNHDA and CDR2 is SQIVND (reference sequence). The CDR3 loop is CASSRVLNTGELFF. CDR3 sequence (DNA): TGTGCCAGTAGTCGGGTACTGAACACCGGGGAGCTGTTTTTT.